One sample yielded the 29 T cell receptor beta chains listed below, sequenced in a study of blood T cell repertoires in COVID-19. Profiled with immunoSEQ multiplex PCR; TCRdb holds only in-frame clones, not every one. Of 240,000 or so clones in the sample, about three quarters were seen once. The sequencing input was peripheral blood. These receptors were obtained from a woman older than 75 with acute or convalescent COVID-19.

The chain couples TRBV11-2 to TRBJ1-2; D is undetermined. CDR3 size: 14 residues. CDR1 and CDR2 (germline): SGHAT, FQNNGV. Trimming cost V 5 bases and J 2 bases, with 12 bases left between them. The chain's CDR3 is CASSPRAGNYGYTF. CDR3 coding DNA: TGTGCCAGCAGCCCCCGGGCGGGGAACTATGGCTACACCTTC.

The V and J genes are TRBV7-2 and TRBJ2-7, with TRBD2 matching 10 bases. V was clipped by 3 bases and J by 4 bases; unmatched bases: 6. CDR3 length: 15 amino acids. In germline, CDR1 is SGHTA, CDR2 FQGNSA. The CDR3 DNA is TGTGCCAGCAGCTTGCAGCGGGGGGGCCGGTACGAGCAGTACTTC. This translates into CASSLQRGGRYEQYF.

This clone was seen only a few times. CDR3 region: CASSRTGGGGGELFF. CDR3 sequence (DNA): TGTGCCAGCAGCCGGACAGGGGGCGGTGGCGGGGAGCTGTTTTTT. This rearrangement joins TRBV2 to TRBJ2-2; the match to TRBD1 covers 11 bases. The junction had 7 bases not matched to a gene; V was cut back by 6 bases and J by 7 bases. The germline V gene has CDR1 SNHLY and CDR2 FYNNEI. This CDR3 has 15 amino acids.

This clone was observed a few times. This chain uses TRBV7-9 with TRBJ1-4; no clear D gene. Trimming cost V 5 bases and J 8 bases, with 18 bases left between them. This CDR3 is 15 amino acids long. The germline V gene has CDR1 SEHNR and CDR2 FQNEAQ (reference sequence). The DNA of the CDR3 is TGTGCCAGCAGCCTCACTTTAATGGGCGGGGAAAAACTGTTTTTT. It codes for CASSLTLMGGEKLFF.

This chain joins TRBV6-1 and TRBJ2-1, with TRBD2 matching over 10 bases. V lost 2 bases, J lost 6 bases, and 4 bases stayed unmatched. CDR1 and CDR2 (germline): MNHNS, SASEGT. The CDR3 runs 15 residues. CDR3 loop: CASSELAGVGNEQFF. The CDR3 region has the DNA TGTGCCAGCAGTGAACTAGCGGGAGTTGGCAATGAGCAGTTCTTC.

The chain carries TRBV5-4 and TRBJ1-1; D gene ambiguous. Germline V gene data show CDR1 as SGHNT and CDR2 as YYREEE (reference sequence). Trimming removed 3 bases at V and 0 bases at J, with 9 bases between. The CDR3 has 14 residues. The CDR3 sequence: CASSWTGMNTEAFF. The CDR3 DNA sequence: TGTGCCAGCAGCTGGACGGGGATGAACACTGAAGCTTTCTTT.

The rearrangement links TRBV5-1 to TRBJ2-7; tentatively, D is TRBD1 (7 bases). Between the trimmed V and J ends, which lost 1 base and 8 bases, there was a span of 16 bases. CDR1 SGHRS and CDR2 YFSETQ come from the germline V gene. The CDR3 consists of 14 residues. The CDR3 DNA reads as TGCGCCAGCAGCTTGCAGGGGGGCTGGGATCAGCAGTACTTC. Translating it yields CASSLQGGWDQQYF.

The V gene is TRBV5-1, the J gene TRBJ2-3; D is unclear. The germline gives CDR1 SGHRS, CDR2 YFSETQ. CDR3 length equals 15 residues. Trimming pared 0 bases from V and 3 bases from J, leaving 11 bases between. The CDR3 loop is CASSLGQTKTDTQYF. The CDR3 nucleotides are TGCGCCAGCAGCTTGGGCCAGACAAAGACAGATACGCAGTATTTT.

CDR3 nucleotide sequence: TGTGCCAGCAGCCCCCAGGGCCTAGCGGGTGGAGAGACCCAGTACTTC. It specifies CASSPQGLAGGETQYF. V is TRBV11-2 and J is TRBJ2-5; 8 bases are shared with TRBD2. V dropped 5 bases and J dropped 4; count of bases not matched to a gene: 12. The CDR3 runs to 16 residues. The germline V gene has CDR1 SGHAT and CDR2 FQNNGV.

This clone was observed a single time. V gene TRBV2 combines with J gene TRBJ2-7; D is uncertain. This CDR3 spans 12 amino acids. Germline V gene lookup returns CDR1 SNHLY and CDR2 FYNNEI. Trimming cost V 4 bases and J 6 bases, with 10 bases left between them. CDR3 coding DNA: TGTGCCAGCAGTGTCACGGGTGTCGAGCAGTACTTC. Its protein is CASSVTGVEQYF.

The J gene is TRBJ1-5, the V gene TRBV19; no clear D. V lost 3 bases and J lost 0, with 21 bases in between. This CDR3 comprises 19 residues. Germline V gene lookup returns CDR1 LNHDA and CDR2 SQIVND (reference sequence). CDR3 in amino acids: CASSMSDRLGSYSNQPQHF. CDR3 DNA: TGTGCCAGTAGTATGTCGGACCGACTCGGGAGTTATAGCAATCAGCCCCAGCATTTT.

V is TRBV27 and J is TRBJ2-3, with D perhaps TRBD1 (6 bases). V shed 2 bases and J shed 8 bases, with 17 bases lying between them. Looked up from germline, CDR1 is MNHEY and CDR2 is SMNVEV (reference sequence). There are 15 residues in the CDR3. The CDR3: CASSLGAGVGFTQYF. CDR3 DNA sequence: TGTGCCAGCAGTTTAGGGGCAGGGGTAGGTTTTACGCAGTATTTT.

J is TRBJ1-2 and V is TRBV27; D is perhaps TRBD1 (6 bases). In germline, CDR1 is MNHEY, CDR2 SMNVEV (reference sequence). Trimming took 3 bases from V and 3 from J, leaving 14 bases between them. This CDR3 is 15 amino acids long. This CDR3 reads CASSFGPQGYYGYTF. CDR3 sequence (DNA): TGTGCCAGCAGTTTTGGACCCCAGGGGTACTATGGCTACACCTTC.

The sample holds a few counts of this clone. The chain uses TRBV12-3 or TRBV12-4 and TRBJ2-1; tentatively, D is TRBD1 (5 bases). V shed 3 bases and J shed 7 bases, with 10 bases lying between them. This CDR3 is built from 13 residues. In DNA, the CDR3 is TGTGCCAGCAGTTTTAACCAGGGTAATGAGCAGTTCTTC. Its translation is CASSFNQGNEQFF.

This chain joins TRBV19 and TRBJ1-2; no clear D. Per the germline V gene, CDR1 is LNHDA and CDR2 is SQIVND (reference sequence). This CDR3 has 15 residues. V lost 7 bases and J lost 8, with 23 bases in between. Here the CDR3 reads CASNRRAMADGGYTF. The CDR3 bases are TGTGCCAGTAATCGGAGAGCTATGGCTGATGGAGGCTACACCTTC.

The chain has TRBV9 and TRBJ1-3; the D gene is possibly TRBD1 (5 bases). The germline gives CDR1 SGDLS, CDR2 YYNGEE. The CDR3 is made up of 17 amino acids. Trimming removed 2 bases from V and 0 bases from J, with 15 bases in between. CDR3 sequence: CASSVNTQGLSGNTIYF. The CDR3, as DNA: TGTGCCAGCAGCGTTAACACCCAGGGCCTCTCTGGAAACACCATATATTTT.

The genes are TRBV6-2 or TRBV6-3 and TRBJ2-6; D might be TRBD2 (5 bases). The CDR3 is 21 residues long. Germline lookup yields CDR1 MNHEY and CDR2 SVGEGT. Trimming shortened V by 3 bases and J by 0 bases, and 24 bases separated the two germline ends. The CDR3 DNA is TGTGCCAGCAGTTATTTCGGGGTAACAGTCTCTCACCTCTCTGGGGCCAACGTCCTGACTTTC. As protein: CASSYFGVTVSHLSGANVLTF.

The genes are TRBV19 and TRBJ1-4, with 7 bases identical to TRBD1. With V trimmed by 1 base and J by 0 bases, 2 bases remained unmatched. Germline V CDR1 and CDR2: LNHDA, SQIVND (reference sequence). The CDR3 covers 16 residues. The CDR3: CASSIGTGTTNEKLFF. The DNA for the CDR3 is TGTGCCAGTAGTATAGGGACAGGAACAACTAATGAAAAACTGTTTTTT. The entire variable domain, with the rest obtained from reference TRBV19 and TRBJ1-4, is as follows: DGGITQSPKYLFRKEGQNVTLSCEQNLNHDAMYWYRQDPGQGLRLIYYSQIVNDFQKGDIAEGYSVSREKKESFPLTVTSAQKNPTAFYLCASSIGTGTTNEKLFFGSGTQLSVL.

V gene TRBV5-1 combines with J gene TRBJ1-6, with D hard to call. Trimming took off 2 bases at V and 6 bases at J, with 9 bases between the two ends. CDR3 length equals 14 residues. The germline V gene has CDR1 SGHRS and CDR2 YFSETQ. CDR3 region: CASSLQTSNSPLHF. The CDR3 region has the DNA TGCGCCAGCAGCTTACAGACGAGTAATTCACCCCTCCACTTT.

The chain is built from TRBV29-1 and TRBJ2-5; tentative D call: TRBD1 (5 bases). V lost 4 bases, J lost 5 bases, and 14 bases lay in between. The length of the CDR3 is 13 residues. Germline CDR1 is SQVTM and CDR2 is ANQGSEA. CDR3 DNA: TGCAGCGTTGTGGCAGGGTATCTCGAGACCCAGTACTTC. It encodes CSVVAGYLETQYF. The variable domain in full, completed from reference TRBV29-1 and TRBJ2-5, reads SAVISQKPSRDICQRGTSLTIQCQVDSQVTMMFWYRQQPGQSLTLIATANQGSEATYESGFVIDKFPISRPNLTFSTLTVSNMSPEDSSIYLCSVVAGYLETQYFGPGTRLLVL.

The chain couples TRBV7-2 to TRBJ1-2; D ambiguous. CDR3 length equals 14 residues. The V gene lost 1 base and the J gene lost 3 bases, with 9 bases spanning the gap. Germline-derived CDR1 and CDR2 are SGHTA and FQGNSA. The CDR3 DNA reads TGTGCCAGCAGCTTAGACCAGGCACACTATGGCTACACCTTC. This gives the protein CASSLDQAHYGYTF.

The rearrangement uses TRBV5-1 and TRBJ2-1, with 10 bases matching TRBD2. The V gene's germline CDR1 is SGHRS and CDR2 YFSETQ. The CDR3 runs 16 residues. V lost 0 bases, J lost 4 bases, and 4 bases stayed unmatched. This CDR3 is CASSLGLAGEYNEQFF. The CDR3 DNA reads TGCGCCAGCAGCTTGGGGCTAGCGGGGGAGTACAATGAGCAGTTCTTC.

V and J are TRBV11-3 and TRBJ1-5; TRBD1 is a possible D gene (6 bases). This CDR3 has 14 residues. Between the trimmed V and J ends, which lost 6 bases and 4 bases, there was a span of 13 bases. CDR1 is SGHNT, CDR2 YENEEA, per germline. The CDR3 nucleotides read TGTGCCAGCAGAATACAGGGAGGGAATCAGCCCCAGCATTTT. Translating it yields CASRIQGGNQPQHF.

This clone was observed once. The CDR3 region is CASSRGGRGVQETQYF. For the CDR3, the DNA is TGTGCCAGCAGCCGTGGCGGGAGGGGGGTACAGGAGACCCAGTACTTC. V usage is TRBV28 and J usage is TRBJ2-5, with 9 bases identical to TRBD2. Germline V lookup: CDR1 MDHEN, CDR2 SYDVKM. The CDR3 extends over 16 amino acids. V lost 6 bases and J lost 5; bases outside the gene matches: 13.

CDR3 loop: CASTVEETQYF. The CDR3 nucleotides read TGTGCCAGCACGGTTGAAGAGACCCAGTACTTC. V gene TRBV2 combines with J gene TRBJ2-5; the D is unclear. V shed 7 bases and J shed 3 bases, with 6 bases lying between them. CDR1 is SNHLY and CDR2 is FYNNEI in the germline V gene. This CDR3 comprises 11 residues.

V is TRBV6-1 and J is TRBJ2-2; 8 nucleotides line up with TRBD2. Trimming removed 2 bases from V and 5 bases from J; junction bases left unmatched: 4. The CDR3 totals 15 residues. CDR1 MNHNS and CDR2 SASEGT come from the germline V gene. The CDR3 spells CASSEPGGRTGELFF. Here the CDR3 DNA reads TGTGCCAGCAGTGAACCGGGAGGGAGAACCGGGGAGCTGTTTTTT.

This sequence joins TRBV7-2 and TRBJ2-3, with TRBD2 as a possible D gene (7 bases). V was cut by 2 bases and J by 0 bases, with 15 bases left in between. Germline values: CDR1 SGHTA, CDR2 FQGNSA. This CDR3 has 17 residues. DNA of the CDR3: TGTGCCAGCAGCTTATTCGGCGGGGGCTCTAGCACAGATACGCAGTATTTT. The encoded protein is CASSLFGGGSSTDTQYF. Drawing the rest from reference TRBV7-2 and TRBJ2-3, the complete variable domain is GAGVSQSPSNKVTEKGKDVELRCDPISGHTALYWYRQSLGQGLEFLIYFQGNSAPDKSGLPSDRFSAERTGGSVSTLTIQRTQQEDSAVYLCASSLFGGGSSTDTQYFGPGTRLTVL.

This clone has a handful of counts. CDR3 residues: CASSHRTSGGARETQYF. Written as DNA, the CDR3 is TGTGCCAGCAGCCACAGGACTAGCGGGGGGGCCAGGGAGACCCAGTACTTC. This chain connects TRBV4-2 to TRBJ2-5, with 15 bases lining up with TRBD2. The CDR3 extends over 17 amino acids. Germline trimming cut 3 bases from V and 5 bases from J; bases unmatched to any gene: 7. Per the germline V gene, CDR1 is LGHNA and CDR2 is YNFKEQ.

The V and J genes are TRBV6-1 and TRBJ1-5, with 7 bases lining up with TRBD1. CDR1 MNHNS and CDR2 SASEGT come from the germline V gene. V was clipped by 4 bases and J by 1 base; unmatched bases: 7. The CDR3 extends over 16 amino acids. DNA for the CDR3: TGTGCCAGCAGTGCCGCAAGGGGGCCGAGCAATCAGCCCCAGCATTTT. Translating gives CASSAARGPSNQPQHF.